The 23 T cell receptor beta chains below come from one sample, sequenced in a study of shared clonotypes between healthy human individuals (dated by TCRdb to between 2020 and 2021). The library was made by the immunoSEQ multiplex PCR assay. TCRdb's version of the immuneACCESS table is confined to in-frame rearrangements and falls short of the full clone set. An unresolved V gene accounts for under half of the shortfall where checked; the remainder is of unknown origin. The sample records a few million clones, about 94% of which are singletons. 0.1% to 0.15% of the sample is in the top ten clones. Sequencing input: naive CD4+ T cells sorted from blood. What the cell subset or site label conveys for this sample: CD45RA+ positively selected. Receptors were obtained from a man between 18 and 29 years old in good health.

This chain connects TRBV6-5 to TRBJ1-2; D is possibly TRBD1 (6 bases). V lost 2 bases, J lost 4 bases, and 14 bases lay in between. The germline gives CDR1 MNHEY, CDR2 SVGAGI. This CDR3 comprises 15 residues. CDR3 protein: CASSYEGGRSYGYTF. CDR3 sequence (DNA): TGTGCCAGCAGTTACGAAGGGGGACGGAGCTATGGCTACACCTTC.

The gene calls are TRBV10-1 and TRBJ2-3; 13 bases are shared with TRBD2. The J segment lost 1 base and the V segment lost 4 bases, leaving 11 bases of the junction unmatched. This CDR3 has 19 residues. Germline loops: CDR1 WNHNN, CDR2 SYGVQD (reference sequence). The CDR3 coding sequence is TGCGCCAGCAGTGGCGGGACTAGCGGGACCAGTCCTCGCACAGATACGCAGTATTTT. It codes for CASSGGTSGTSPRTDTQYF.

The chain has TRBV6-5 and TRBJ2-5, with TRBD2 as a possible D gene (6 bases). Germline V CDR1 and CDR2: MNHEY, SVGAGI. Trimming removed 5 bases at V and 7 bases at J, with 14 bases between. The CDR3 covers 13 residues. CDR3 DNA: TGTGCCAGCAGTAGCGGACTACCCTGGACCCAGTACTTC. It specifies CASSSGLPWTQYF.

As regards this clone: The sample has other DNA sequences that encode this CDR3 too. The chain couples TRBV4-1 to TRBJ2-3; the D is unclear. Germline loops: CDR1 MGHRA, CDR2 YSYEKL. V lost 4 bases to trimming and J lost 0 bases, with 11 bases between them. CDR3 length equals 15 residues. In DNA form, the CDR3 reads TGCGCCAGCAGCCCCCTTGGGTTAAGCACAGATACGCAGTATTTT. As protein: CASSPLGLSTDTQYF.

The chain employs TRBV2 and TRBJ1-6, with D unclear. V was clipped by 3 bases and J by 1 base, with 4 bases between them. Germline V gene data show CDR1 as SNHLY and CDR2 as FYNNEI. This CDR3 region has 14 residues. CDR3 bases: TGTGCCAGCAGTGAGGTTTCCTATAATTCACCCCTCCACTTT. Amino acids: CASSEVSYNSPLHF.

The CDR3 loop is CASSIVVSRSTDTQYF. CDR3 sequence (DNA): TGTGCCAGCAGTATCGTTGTTTCAAGGAGCACAGATACGCAGTATTTT. V is TRBV7-9 and J is TRBJ2-3; D unresolved. V shed 6 bases and J shed 0 bases, with 16 bases lying between them. Germline-derived CDR1 and CDR2 are SEHNR and FQNEAQ (reference sequence). The CDR3 contains 16 residues.

The J gene is TRBJ2-7, the V gene TRBV29-1; 11 nucleotides agree with TRBD1. Looked up from germline, CDR1 is SQVTM and CDR2 is ANQGSEA. Unmatched junction bases numbered 8, after V lost 6 bases and J lost 1 base. The CDR3 extends over 15 amino acids. CDR3: CSVDLGTGGSYEQYF. In nucleotides, the CDR3 is TGCAGCGTGGACCTTGGGACAGGGGGTTCCTACGAGCAGTACTTC.

This chain links TRBV5-4 with TRBJ2-2; D is unresolved. V was pared by 0 bases and J by 7 bases, with 16 bases between. The CDR3 length is 16 residues. Germline assignment: CDR1 SGHNT and CDR2 YYREEE (reference sequence). The CDR3, as DNA: TGTGCCAGCAGCTTGGCGGCAGTAGGCAGGAGCGGGGAGCTGTTTTTT. The encoded protein is CASSLAAVGRSGELFF.

This clone was recorded a few times. This sequence joins TRBV29-1 and TRBJ1-1, with a possible D match to TRBD1 (6 bases). The germline gives CDR1 SQVTM, CDR2 ANQGSEA. V was trimmed by 4 bases and J by 2 bases, leaving 17 bases between them. The CDR3 length is 15 residues. The CDR3 loop reads CSVVLYGTLNTEAFF. The CDR3 coding sequence is TGCAGCGTTGTCCTTTACGGGACACTAAACACTGAAGCTTTCTTT.

Here the CDR3 reads CASSLAEDSLNEQFF. Written as DNA, the CDR3 is TGTGCCAGCAGCTTAGCGGAGGACTCCCTCAATGAGCAGTTCTTC. This sequence joins TRBV7-9 and TRBJ2-1, with D possibly matching TRBD2 (5 bases). V was shortened by 0 bases and J by 6 bases, with 12 bases between the two germline ends. Germline lookup yields CDR1 SEHNR and CDR2 FQNEAQ (reference sequence). The CDR3 runs to 15 residues.

Of note for this clone: Other DNA variants within this sample encode the same CDR3. V gene TRBV20-1 combines with J gene TRBJ1-1; no clear D gene. V lost 1 base, J lost 5 bases, and 5 bases lay in between. Germline loops: CDR1 DFQATT, CDR2 SNEGSKA (reference sequence). The CDR3 loop spans 11 amino acids. The CDR3 DNA reads TGCAGTGCTAGAGGGGGTACTGAAGCTTTCTTT. Amino acid sequence: CSARGGTEAFF.

This clone came up a few times. The chain uses TRBV9 and TRBJ1-6; a possible D gene is TRBD1 (6 bases). The V end was cut by 0 bases, the J end by 7 bases, with 11 bases between. From germline, CDR1 is SGDLS and CDR2 YYNGEE. The CDR3 sequence is 15 residues long. The CDR3 nucleotides read TGTGCCAGCAGCGTAGTCGGGACAACGAATTCACCCCTCCACTTT. Translated, it gives CASSVVGTTNSPLHF.

The chain uses TRBV5-8 and TRBJ1-5, with TRBD1 matching over 7 bases. CDR3 length: 14 residues. CDR1 SGHTS and CDR2 YDEGEE come from the germline V gene. V was clipped by 3 bases and J by 6 bases; unmatched bases: 6. CDR3 amino acids: CASSWDSQVQPQHF. The CDR3 DNA reads TGTGCCAGCAGCTGGGACAGCCAGGTTCAGCCCCAGCATTTT. Variable domain in full (rest from reference TRBV5-8 and TRBJ1-5): EAGVTQSPTHLIKTRGQQATLRCSPISGHTSVYWYQQALGLGLQFLLWYDEGEERNRGNFPPRFSGRQFPNYSSELNVNALELEDSALYLCASSWDSQVQPQHFGDGTRLSIL.

This clone was seen only once. The chain joins TRBV18 to TRBJ2-1, with 12 bases fitting TRBD2. This CDR3 has 16 amino acids. CDR1 is KGHSH, CDR2 LQKENI, per germline. V shed 3 bases and J 6 bases; nucleotides not matched to a gene: 6. The CDR3 bases are TGTGCCAGCTCACCTCTAGCGGGGGGGCTCGCCAATGAGCAGTTCTTC. Translated, it gives CASSPLAGGLANEQFF. The full variable domain, with the rest looked up from reference TRBV18 and TRBJ2-1, is NAGVMQNPRHLVRRRGQEARLRCSPMKGHSHVYWYRQLPEEGLKFMVYLQKENIIDESGMPKERFSAEFPKEGPSILRIQQVVRGDSAAYFCASSPLAGGLANEQFFGPGTRLTVL.

V and J are TRBV5-1 and TRBJ1-5, with D maybe TRBD1 (6 bases). From germline, CDR1 is SGHRS and CDR2 YFSETQ. Trimming took 4 bases from V and 4 from J, leaving 18 bases between them. This CDR3 has 16 amino acids. This CDR3 reads CASSPFPRTANQPQHF. CDR3 in DNA: TGCGCCAGCAGCCCCTTCCCCCGGACAGCGAATCAGCCCCAGCATTTT.

Only one count was recorded for this clone. CDR3 in amino acids: CASSPSRTGGFPSGNTIYF. As DNA, the CDR3 is TGCGCCAGCAGCCCGAGTAGGACAGGGGGCTTCCCCTCTGGAAACACCATATATTTT. This chain uses TRBV5-1 with TRBJ1-3; TRBD1 aligns across 11 bases. Trimming cost V 4 bases and J 0 bases; bases outside gene matches: 12. This CDR3 contains 19 residues. The V gene's germline CDR1 is SGHRS and CDR2 YFSETQ.

The chain carries TRBV4-1 and TRBJ2-3; D gene ambiguous. Germline loops: CDR1 MGHRA, CDR2 YSYEKL. CDR3 size: 16 residues. Trimming removed 1 base at V and 3 bases at J, with 14 bases between. The CDR3 region has the DNA TGCGCCAGCAGCCAAGGGCCGGCGAAATCAACAGATACGCAGTATTTT. Its translation: CASSQGPAKSTDTQYF.

The chain recombines TRBV5-1 with TRBJ1-3; the D gene is possibly TRBD1 (6 bases). Per germline, CDR1 SGHRS and CDR2 YFSETQ. V dropped 0 bases and J dropped 0 bases, with 10 bases sitting between them. The CDR3 totals 16 residues. CDR3 in amino acids: CASSLAGEPSGNTIYF. CDR3 nucleotide sequence: TGCGCCAGCAGCTTGGCAGGGGAACCCTCTGGAAACACCATATATTTT.

V usage is TRBV7-9 and J usage is TRBJ1-5; tentatively, D is TRBD1 (5 bases). The V gene's germline CDR1 is SEHNR and CDR2 FQNEAQ (reference sequence). This CDR3 comprises 14 residues. V lost 1 base and J lost 6, with 10 bases in between. This CDR3 reads CASSLESGLQPQHF. The DNA of the CDR3 is TGTGCCAGCAGCTTAGAGTCGGGACTTCAGCCCCAGCATTTT.

This clone was seen once. V gene TRBV6-5 combines with J gene TRBJ2-5, with TRBD2 matching 10 bases. Unmatched junction bases numbered 5, after V lost 2 bases and J lost 5 bases. The CDR3 length is 15 residues. Germline loops: CDR1 MNHEY, CDR2 SVGAGI. As DNA, the CDR3 is TGTGCCAGCAGTTACAGCGGGGGGGCCTGGGAGACCCAGTACTTC. Amino acid sequence: CASSYSGGAWETQYF.

CDR3 loop: CASTETEPGELFF. CDR3 nucleotides: TGTGCCAGCACCGAGACAGAACCCGGGGAGCTGTTTTTT. The chain links TRBV11-3 to TRBJ2-2; D is perhaps TRBD1 (5 bases). CDR3 length: 13 residues. The germline V gene has CDR1 SGHNT and CDR2 YENEEA. With 7 bases removed from V and 6 bases from J, the gap between germline ends came to 12 bases.

V gene TRBV9 combines with J gene TRBJ1-1; unclear D gene. The CDR3 length is 13 residues. The germline CDR1 and CDR2 sequences are SGDLS and YYNGEE. Deletions cut 6 bases from V and 4 bases from J, with 13 bases between. Here the CDR3 reads CASTSGLSTEAFF. Here the CDR3 DNA reads TGTGCCAGCACCTCAGGACTCAGCACTGAAGCTTTCTTT.

The CDR3 reads CASSPPEGRNIQYF. The CDR3 DNA reads TGTGCCAGCTCACCACCAGAGGGTCGAAACATTCAGTACTTC. This chain links TRBV18 with TRBJ2-4; maybe TRBD2 (5 bases). The CDR3 consists of 14 residues. V lost 0 bases and J lost 6, with 9 bases in between. CDR1 is KGHSH, CDR2 LQKENI, per germline. The full variable domain, rest sourced from reference TRBV18 and TRBJ2-4, is NAGVMQNPRHLVRRRGQEARLRCSPMKGHSHVYWYRQLPEEGLKFMVYLQKENIIDESGMPKERFSAEFPKEGPSILRIQQVVRGDSAAYFCASSPPEGRNIQYFGAGTRLSVL.